This T cell receptor (beta chain) was documented in a study of blood T cell repertoires in COVID-19. TCRdb's table, derived via immunoSEQ multiplex PCR, lists solely in-frame clones and lacks some. The sample carries about 100,000 clones, more than 85% recorded once. This clone occurred many times. Germline lookup yields CDR1 SEHNR and CDR2 FQNEAQ (reference sequence). The CDR3 length is 16 residues. The ends lost 1 base at V and 1 base at J; junction bases unmatched: 5. The sequence came from a man aged 30 to 45 in a cohort sampled during active COVID-19. This chain uses TRBV7-9 with TRBJ2-5, with 8 bases matching TRBD2. Sample: peripheral blood. The CDR3 DNA reads TGTGCCAGCAGCTTAGGCACGGGGGGGACCCAAGAGACCCAGTACTTC. Translating gives CASSLGTGGTQETQYF.